The T cell receptor (beta chain) described here comes from a study of vaccination and CD4 T cells after COVID-19. Study information: Participants got two doses of BNT162b2 or mRNA-1273 vaccine. Study outcomes and limitations: It was found that, in convalescent patients, 304 of 307 vaccine-specific clones were spike mono-reactive. The study sampled relatively few convalescent patients and omitted early post-infection timepoints.

There are 13 residues in the CDR3. The germline CDR1 and CDR2 sequences are MDHEN and SYDVKM. V lost 8 bases and J lost 1; bases outside the gene matches: 3. This clonotype was detected only a few times. Its antigen remains unknown. TCRdb re-derived calls from the PCR reads in MiXCR, one entry per CDR3 protein. This table holds roughly 18,000 distinct CDR3 sequences, 55% to 65% found once. The receptor was derived from a human donor who had recovered from COVID-19. This chain connects TRBV28 to TRBJ1-2; 8 positions match TRBD1. The sequencing used CD4+ T cells from blood, collected before SARS-CoV-2 vaccination. CDR3 sequence reads: CASSRGLNYGYTF. The DNA of the CDR3 is TGTGCCAGCTCCAGGGGGCTTAACTATGGCTACACCTTC.